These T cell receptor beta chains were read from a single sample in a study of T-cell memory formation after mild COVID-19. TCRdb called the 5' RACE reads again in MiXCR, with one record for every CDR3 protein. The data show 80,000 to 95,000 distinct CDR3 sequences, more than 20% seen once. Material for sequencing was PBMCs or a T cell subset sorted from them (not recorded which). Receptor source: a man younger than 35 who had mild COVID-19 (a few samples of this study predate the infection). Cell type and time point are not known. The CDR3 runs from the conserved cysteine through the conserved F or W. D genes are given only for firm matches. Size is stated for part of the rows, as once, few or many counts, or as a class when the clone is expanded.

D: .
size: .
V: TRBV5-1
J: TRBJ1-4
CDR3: CASSNLGRRNEKLFF
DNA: TGCGCCAGCAGCAACCTGGGACGGAGAAATGAAAAACTGTTTTTT

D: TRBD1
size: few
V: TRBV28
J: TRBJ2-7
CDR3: CASRRPGQGFYEQYF
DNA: TGTGCCAGCAGACGCCCGGGACAGGGATTCTACGAGCAGTACTTC

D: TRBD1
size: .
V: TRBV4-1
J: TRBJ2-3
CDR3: CASSQGDRFTDTQYF
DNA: TGCGCCAGCAGCCAAGGGGACAGATTCACAGATACGCAGTATTTT

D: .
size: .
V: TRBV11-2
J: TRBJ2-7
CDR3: CASSLSVAPYEQYF
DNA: TGTGCCAGCAGCTTATCAGTTGCTCCCTACGAGCAGTACTTC

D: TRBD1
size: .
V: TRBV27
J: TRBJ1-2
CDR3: CASSAKRDRTYYGYTF
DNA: TGTGCCAGCAGTGCGAAACGGGACAGGACATACTATGGCTACACCTTC

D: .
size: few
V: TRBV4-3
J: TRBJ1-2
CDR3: CASSQVGDVLIGGYTF
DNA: TGCGCCAGCAGCCAAGTAGGGGACGTCCTTATTGGTGGCTACACCTTC

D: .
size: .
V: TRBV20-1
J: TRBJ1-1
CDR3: CSAYVGRGTEAFF
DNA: TGCAGTGCTTACGTCGGGCGGGGCACTGAAGCTTTCTTT

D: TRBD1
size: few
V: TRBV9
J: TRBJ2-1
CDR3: CASSVERTGGLNEQFF
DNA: TGTGCCAGCAGCGTAGAAAGGACAGGGGGCCTCAATGAGCAGTTCTTC

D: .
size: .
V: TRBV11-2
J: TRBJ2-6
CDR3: CASSFTFSGANVLTF
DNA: TGTGCCAGCAGCTTTACCTTCTCTGGGGCCAACGTCCTGACTTTC

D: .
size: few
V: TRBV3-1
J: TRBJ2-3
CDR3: CASSQKGGGADTQYF
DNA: TGTGCCAGCAGTCAGAAGGGGGGCGGCGCAGATACGCAGTATTTT

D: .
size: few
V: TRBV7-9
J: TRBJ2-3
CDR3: CASSFAQGGTDTQYF
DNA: TGTGCCAGCAGCTTCGCCCAGGGCGGCACAGATACGCAGTATTTT

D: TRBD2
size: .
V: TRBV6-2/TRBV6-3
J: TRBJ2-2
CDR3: CAGKTSGYTGELFF
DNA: TGTGCCGGCAAGACTAGCGGGTACACCGGGGAGCTGTTTTTT

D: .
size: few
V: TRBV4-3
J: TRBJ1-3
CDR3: CASSHSGGVTDSGNTIYF
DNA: TGCGCCAGCAGCCACTCGGGGGGAGTAACGGACTCTGGAAACACCATATATTTT

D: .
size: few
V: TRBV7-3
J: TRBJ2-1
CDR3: CASSLYPGVLGNEQFF
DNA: TGTGCCAGCAGCTTGTACCCGGGGGTCCTCGGGAATGAGCAGTTCTTC

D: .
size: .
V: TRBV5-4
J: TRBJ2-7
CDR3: CASSLGAGRAYEQYF
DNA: TGTGCCAGCAGCTTGGGCGCAGGTCGCGCCTACGAGCAGTACTTC

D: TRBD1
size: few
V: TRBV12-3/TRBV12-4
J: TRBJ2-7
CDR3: CASTETGWDEQYF
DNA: TGTGCCAGCACCGAGACAGGGTGGGACGAGCAGTACTTC

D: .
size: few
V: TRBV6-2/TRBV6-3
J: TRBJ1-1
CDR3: CASSYDSENTEAFF
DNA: TGTGCCAGCAGTTACGACAGCGAGAACACTGAAGCTTTCTTT

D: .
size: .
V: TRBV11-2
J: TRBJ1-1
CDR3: CASSPRTAEAFF
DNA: TGTGCCAGCAGCCCGAGGACAGCTGAAGCTTTCTTT

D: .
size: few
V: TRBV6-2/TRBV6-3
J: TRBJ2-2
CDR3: CASNVGLRTGELFF
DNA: TGTGCCAGCAACGTGGGGCTAAGGACCGGGGAGCTGTTTTTT

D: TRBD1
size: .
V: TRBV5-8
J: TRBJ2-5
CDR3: CASRTGTANQETQYF
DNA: TGTGCCAGCAGAACCGGGACAGCAAATCAAGAGACCCAGTACTTC

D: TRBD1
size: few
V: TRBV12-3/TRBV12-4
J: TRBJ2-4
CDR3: CASSTGQVKYF
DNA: TGTGCCAGCAGTACCGGACAGGTGAAGTACTTC

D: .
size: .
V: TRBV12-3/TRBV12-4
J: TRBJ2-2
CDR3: CASTGAGELFF
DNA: TGTGCCAGCACAGGGGCCGGGGAGCTGTTTTTT

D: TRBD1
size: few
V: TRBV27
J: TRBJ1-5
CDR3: CASSLGTGDNQPQHF
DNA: TGTGCCAGCAGTTTAGGGACAGGCGATAATCAGCCCCAGCATTTT

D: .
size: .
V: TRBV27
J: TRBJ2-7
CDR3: CASSPIDRYEQYF
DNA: TGTGCCAGCAGTCCAATAGACAGGTACGAGCAGTACTTC

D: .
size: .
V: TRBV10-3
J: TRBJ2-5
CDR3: CAIGSRETQYF
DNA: TGTGCCATCGGCAGCCGGGAGACCCAGTACTTC

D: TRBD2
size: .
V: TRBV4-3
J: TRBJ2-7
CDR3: CASSQEKGRGSDSYEQYF
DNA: TGCGCCAGCAGCCAAGAGAAGGGGCGGGGGAGCGATTCCTACGAGCAGTACTTC

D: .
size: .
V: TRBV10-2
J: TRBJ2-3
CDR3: CASSESLVGGPDTQYF
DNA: TGCGCCAGCAGTGAGTCGTTGGTGGGGGGGCCAGATACGCAGTATTTT

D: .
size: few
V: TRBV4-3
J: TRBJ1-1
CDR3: CASSQQQGLGFEAFF
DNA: TGCGCCAGCAGCCAACAACAGGGATTGGGATTTGAAGCTTTCTTT

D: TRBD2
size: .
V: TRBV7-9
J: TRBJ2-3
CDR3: CASSSPPLAGEGDTQYF
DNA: TGTGCCAGCAGCTCACCTCCTCTAGCGGGGGAAGGAGATACGCAGTATTTT

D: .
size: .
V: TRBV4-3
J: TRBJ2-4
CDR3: CASSQDRGRGTPGIQYF
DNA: TGCGCCAGCAGCCAAGATCGGGGGCGGGGGACCCCGGGTATTCAGTACTTC

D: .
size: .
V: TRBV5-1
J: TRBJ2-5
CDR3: CASSLVGWNQETQYF
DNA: TGCGCCAGCAGCTTGGTCGGTTGGAACCAAGAGACCCAGTACTTC

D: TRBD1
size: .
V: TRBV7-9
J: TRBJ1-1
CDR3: CASSLAGQGVAEAFF
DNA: TGTGCCAGCAGCTTAGCCGGACAGGGTGTCGCTGAAGCTTTCTTT